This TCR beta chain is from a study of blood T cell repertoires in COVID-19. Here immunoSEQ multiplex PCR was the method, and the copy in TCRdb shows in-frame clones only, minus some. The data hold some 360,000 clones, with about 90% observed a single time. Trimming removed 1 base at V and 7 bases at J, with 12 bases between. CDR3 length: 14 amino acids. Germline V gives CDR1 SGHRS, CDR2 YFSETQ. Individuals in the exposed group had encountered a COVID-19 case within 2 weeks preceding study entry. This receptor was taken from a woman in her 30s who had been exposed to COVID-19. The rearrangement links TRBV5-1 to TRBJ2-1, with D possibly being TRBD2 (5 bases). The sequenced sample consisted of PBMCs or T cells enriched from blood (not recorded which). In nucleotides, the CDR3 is TGCGCCAGCAGCTTGAACCCCGGAGGAAATGAGCAGTTCTTC. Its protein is CASSLNPGGNEQFF. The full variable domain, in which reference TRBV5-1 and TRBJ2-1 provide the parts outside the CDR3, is KAGVTQTPRYLIKTRGQQVTLSCSPISGHRSVSWYQQTPGQGLQFLFEYFSETQRNKGNFPGRFSGRQFSNSRSEMNVSTLELGDSALYLCASSLNPGGNEQFFGPGTRLTVL.